The 8 T cell receptor beta chains listed next were all sequenced from one sample in a study of shared clonotypes between healthy human individuals. The repertoire was sequenced with immunoSEQ multiplex PCR; TCRdb's copy has only in-frame clones and lacks some. The data hold roughly 2.2 million clones, with approximately 95% observed a single time. Input material: naive CD4+ T cells from PBMCs. Indicated subset: CD45RA+ positively selected. Receptor source: a man aged 18 to 29 in good health. Some clones in this sample may be carry-over from other donors' samples.

The gene calls are TRBV28 and TRBJ1-4; maybe TRBD1 (6 bases). CDR3 length: 14 amino acids. Per the germline V gene, CDR1 is MDHEN and CDR2 is SYDVKM. V lost 6 bases and J 3 bases, leaving 11 bases between the germline ends. This CDR3 is CASSRDTSNEKLFF. The CDR3 coding sequence is TGTGCCAGCAGCCGGGACACCTCTAATGAAAAACTGTTTTTT.

This clone was observed once. The chain links TRBV7-2 to TRBJ2-5; the match to TRBD1 covers 7 bases. This CDR3 contains 14 residues. V lost 5 bases and J lost 2; bases outside the gene matches: 5. Germline V gene lookup returns CDR1 SGHTA and CDR2 FQGNSA. Here the CDR3 reads CASSPGQRQETQYF. CDR3 sequence (DNA): TGTGCCAGCAGCCCGGGACAGAGACAAGAGACCCAGTACTTC.

For the CDR3, the DNA is TGTGCCAGCAGTGTGGGAATGAGAGGGGTCGGGGAGCAGTACTTC. It encodes CASSVGMRGVGEQYF. V is TRBV28 and J is TRBJ2-7; D could derive from TRBD1 or TRBD2 (5 bases each). There are 15 residues in the CDR3. Trimming removed 5 bases at V and 7 bases at J, with 21 bases between. Germline assignment: CDR1 MDHEN and CDR2 SYDVKM.

The chain has TRBV5-1 and TRBJ2-5; 16 bases map to TRBD2. Trimming took 4 bases from V and 3 from J; bases not matched to a gene: 12. The germline V gene has CDR1 SGHRS and CDR2 YFSETQ. This CDR3 has 19 amino acids. The DNA for the CDR3 is TGCGCCAGCAGCATAACCGGGACTAGCGGGAGGGCCTTAAAAGAGACCCAGTACTTC. Protein sequence: CASSITGTSGRALKETQYF.

The chain uses TRBV27 and TRBJ2-1; maybe TRBD2 (6 bases). The CDR3 is 16 amino acids. Between the trimmed V and J ends, which lost 2 bases and 10 bases, there was a span of 21 bases. The germline V gene encodes CDR1 MNHEY and CDR2 SMNVEV (reference sequence). Here the CDR3 DNA reads TGTGCCAGCAGTTTAAAGCCCGGGACTCCTATTCTAGAGCAGTTCTTC. It specifies CASSLKPGTPILEQFF.

V is TRBV10-2 and J is TRBJ2-3, with D unresolved. The length of the CDR3 is 11 residues. In germline, CDR1 is WSHSY, CDR2 SAAADI. The ends were cut back, 8 bases at V and 6 bases at J, with 9 bases in the middle. As DNA, the CDR3 is TGCGCCAGCGTCCTAACGGATACGCAGTATTTT. Protein sequence: CASVLTDTQYF.

V usage is TRBV6-5 and J usage is TRBJ1-4, with D tentatively TRBD1 (5 bases). V lost 6 bases, J lost 5 bases, and 16 bases lay in between. The CDR3 sequence is 15 residues long. The germline CDR1 and CDR2 sequences are MNHEY and SVGAGI. The CDR3 spells CASSPGTGPNEKLFF. The CDR3, as DNA: TGTGCCAGCAGCCCAGGGACCGGCCCCAATGAAAAACTGTTTTTT.

This clone was counted a single time. The chain links TRBV4-1 to TRBJ2-7; D gene unclear. The CDR3 totals 15 residues. The germline CDR1 and CDR2 sequences are MGHRA and YSYEKL. The V and J ends lost 1 base and 2 bases respectively, with 12 bases between them. The CDR3 region has the DNA TGCGCCAGCAGCCAAGCGGGCCGGGCCACCTACGAGCAGTACTTC. It yields the protein CASSQAGRATYEQYF.